A selection of T cell receptor beta chains follows, all from one sample in a study of Ad26.COV2.S vaccination and SARS-CoV-2 variants. Here immunoSEQ multiplex PCR was the method, and the copy in TCRdb shows in-frame clones only, minus some. The sample includes hundreds of thousands of clones, 88% of them seen just once. The sequencing here drew on peripheral blood, taken in a trial of Ad26.COV2.S vaccine versus placebo. These TCRs come from a person between 18 and 65 years old who received the Ad26.COV2.S COVID-19 vaccine or a placebo. CDR3s include the opening cysteine and the closing phenylalanine or tryptophan. Each record gives: clone size, J gene, V gene, D gene, CDR3 protein, CDR3 DNA. A D gene is named only where the DNA matches it firmly. Only part of the rows carry a size: once, few, many, or a class if the clone is expanded.

>-|TRBJ2-4|TRBV27|TRBD2
CASSLLASGGKNIQYF
TGTGCCAGCAGTTTACTGGCTAGCGGGGGGAAAAACATTCAGTACTTC
>-|TRBJ1-2|TRBV19|-
CASSMGRLNYGYTF
TGTGCCAGTAGTATGGGCCGACTCAACTATGGCTACACCTTC
>once|TRBJ1-3|TRBV30|-
CAWGRQGNTIYF
TGTGCCTGGGGGCGGCAGGGAAACACCATATATTTT
>-|TRBJ2-2|TRBV7-9|TRBD1
CASSSGTGTGELFF
TGTGCCAGCAGCTCCGGGACAGGCACCGGGGAGCTGTTTTTT
>-|TRBJ2-4|TRBV29-1|-
CSVRPNLAKNIQYF
TGCAGCGTGAGACCCAACTTGGCCAAAAACATTCAGTACTTC
>once|TRBJ1-1|TRBV19|-
CASSIFSLLQTQNTEAFF
TGTGCCAGTAGTATTTTTTCACTTTTGCAGACCCAGAACACTGAAGCTTTCTTT
>-|TRBJ1-6|TRBV27|TRBD1
CASSLRQGGPYNSPLHF
TGTGCCAGCAGTTTAAGACAGGGTGGTCCCTATAATTCACCCCTCCACTTT
>-|TRBJ1-5|TRBV6-5|-
CASSPMAGMTQPQHF
TGTGCCAGCAGTCCCATGGCAGGTATGACTCAGCCCCAGCATTTT
>-|TRBJ2-1|TRBV6-5|-
CASTQRADNEQFF
TGTGCCAGCACCCAGAGGGCAGACAATGAGCAGTTCTTC
>-|TRBJ2-5|TRBV6-2/TRBV6-3|-
CASSYTGGGRETQYF
TGTGCCAGCAGCTATACGGGGGGCGGACGAGAGACCCAGTACTTC
>-|TRBJ1-1|TRBV7-9|-
CASSPLGTEAFF
TGTGCCAGCAGCCCGCTTGGAACTGAAGCTTTCTTT
>-|TRBJ2-1|TRBV9|TRBD2
CASSSWTSGNNEQFF
TGTGCCAGCAGCTCCTGGACTAGCGGGAACAATGAGCAGTTCTTC
>-|TRBJ2-3|TRBV7-3|TRBD1
CASSLTLGQGASDTQYF
TGTGCCAGCAGCTTAACGCTCGGGCAGGGGGCTTCAGATACGCAGTATTTT
>-|TRBJ1-1|TRBV6-6|-
CASRPGSENTEAFF
TGTGCCAGCAGACCGGGAAGTGAGAACACTGAAGCTTTCTTT
>once|TRBJ2-7|TRBV12-5|-
CASGLAPGTGLAGAIYEQYF
TGTGCTAGTGGTTTGGCCCCCGGGACAGGGCTAGCGGGAGCGATCTACGAGCAGTACTTC
>-|TRBJ1-1|TRBV5-1|-
CASSLEARDRGTEAFF
TGCGCCAGCAGCTTGGAGGCCAGGGACCGGGGGACTGAAGCTTTCTTT
>once|TRBJ2-5|TRBV7-2|-
CASSLLSPGFETQYF
TGTGCCAGCAGCCTCCTCTCCCCCGGCTTTGAGACCCAGTACTTC
>-|TRBJ2-2|TRBV29-1|TRBD2
CSVAFLAGVTNTGELFF
TGCAGCGTGGCGTTCTTAGCGGGAGTGACTAACACCGGGGAGCTGTTTTTT
>-|TRBJ1-4|TRBV19|-
CASSPWAATNEKLFF
TGTGCCAGTAGTCCCTGGGCCGCAACTAATGAAAAACTGTTTTTT
>few|TRBJ2-4|TRBV28|-
CASSPPWSFESAKNIQYF
TGTGCCAGCAGTCCCCCTTGGTCGTTTGAGTCGGCCAAAAACATTCAGTACTTC
>-|TRBJ1-3|TRBV30|-
CAWTQGPSGNTIYF
TGTGCCTGGACCCAGGGCCCATCTGGAAACACCATATATTTT
>-|TRBJ1-6|TRBV3-1/TRBV3-2|-
CASSLRQQGNSPLHF
TGTGCCAGCAGCCTAAGACAGCAAGGCAATTCACCCCTCCACTTT
>-|TRBJ1-2|TRBV5-4|-
CASSSAQGRAYGYTF
TGTGCCAGCAGCTCGGCTCAGGGGCGTGCCTATGGCTACACCTTC
>-|TRBJ2-1|TRBV14|-
CASSPSYEQFF
TGTGCCAGCAGCCCCTCTTATGAGCAGTTCTTC
>-|TRBJ1-5|TRBV7-2|-
CASSLQFVGVGANQPQHF
TGTGCCAGCAGCTTACAGTTCGTGGGAGTAGGTGCCAATCAGCCCCAGCATTTT
>-|TRBJ2-7|TRBV6-5|TRBD2
CASSRPGRDYYEQYF
TGTGCCAGCAGCCGCCCCGGCAGGGACTACTACGAGCAGTACTTC
>-|TRBJ1-2|TRBV27|TRBD1
CASSPGQGYGGYTF
TGTGCCAGCAGTCCGGGACAGGGGTACGGCGGCTACACCTTC
>-|TRBJ2-3|TRBV5-6|-
CASSLGSTGADTQYF
TGTGCCAGCAGCTTGGGCTCCACCGGAGCCGATACGCAGTATTTT
>once|TRBJ1-3|TRBV9|TRBD1
CASSLPGGSSGNTIYF
TGTGCCAGCAGCCTCCCAGGGGGTAGCTCTGGAAACACCATATATTTT
>-|TRBJ2-1|TRBV12-3/TRBV12-4|-
CASSIYNEQFF
TGTGCCAGCAGTATCTACAATGAGCAGTTCTTC
>-|TRBJ2-5|TRBV4-3|TRBD2
CASSQDAGGAGETQYF
TGCGCCAGCAGCCAAGATGCGGGGGGGGCCGGAGAGACCCAGTACTTC
>-|TRBJ2-7|TRBV21-1|-
CASSKWGAPSSYEQYF
TGTGCCAGCAGCAAATGGGGGGCTCCCAGCTCCTACGAGCAGTACTTC
>-|TRBJ1-3|TRBV6-1|-
CASSDQGSIGNTIYF
TGTGCCAGCAGTGACCAGGGTTCAATAGGAAACACCATATATTTT
>-|TRBJ2-6|TRBV9|-
CASTLPGYGANVLTF
TGTGCCAGCACCTTACCAGGGTATGGGGCCAACGTCCTGACTTTC
>-|TRBJ1-5|TRBV7-2|-
CASSLASSSRPQHF
TGTGCCAGCAGCTTAGCGAGTTCATCGAGGCCCCAGCATTTT
>few|TRBJ2-7|TRBV10-3|-
CAISDPFGKDTYSYEQYF
TGTGCCATCAGTGACCCCTTCGGGAAGGACACCTACTCCTACGAGCAGTACTTC
>-|TRBJ2-7|TRBV5-4|-
CASSRPPAQGLGKDYEQYF
TGTGCCAGCAGCCGCCCTCCAGCCCAGGGTCTTGGTAAGGACTACGAGCAGTACTTC
>-|TRBJ2-7|TRBV27|-
CASSSSYEQYF
TGTGCCAGCAGTAGCAGTTACGAGCAGTACTTC
>few|TRBJ1-2|TRBV9|TRBD1
CASSVAGTAGYTF
TGTGCCAGCAGCGTCGCCGGGACAGCGGGCTACACCTTC
>once|TRBJ1-5|TRBV5-5|TRBD1
CASSLGTGYNQPQHF
TGTGCCAGCAGCTTGGGGACAGGCTACAATCAGCCCCAGCATTTT
>-|TRBJ2-7|TRBV27|-
CASSLAEQYEQYF
TGTGCCAGCAGTTTAGCGGAGCAATACGAGCAGTACTTC
>few|TRBJ1-3|TRBV28|-
CASSGRDIGGNTIYF
TGTGCCAGCAGTGGGCGGGACATCGGTGGAAACACCATATATTTT
>once|TRBJ2-1|TRBV28|TRBD2
CASSTLGLAGNEQFF
TGTGCCAGCAGTACATTGGGACTAGCGGGCAATGAGCAGTTCTTC
>few|TRBJ2-7|TRBV5-1|TRBD1
CASSLVPGQGSEQYF
TGCGCCAGCAGCTTGGTACCGGGACAGGGGTCCGAGCAGTACTTC
>-|TRBJ1-2|TRBV5-1|-
CASRPEMGGLYGYTF
TGCGCCAGCAGACCGGAAATGGGAGGACTCTATGGCTACACCTTC
>-|TRBJ1-1|TRBV10-3|-
CAISTNLGSRANTEAFF
TGTGCCATCAGCACAAATCTCGGTAGCAGGGCTAACACTGAAGCTTTCTTT
>-|TRBJ1-2|TRBV18|TRBD1
CASSPPLTRGTGAYGYTF
TGTGCCAGCTCACCACCCTTAACTCGTGGGACAGGGGCATATGGCTACACCTTC
>-|TRBJ2-7|TRBV27|-
CASSLLWLAPSSTYEQYF
TGTGCCAGCAGTTTACTTTGGCTAGCTCCTTCATCAACCTACGAGCAGTACTTC
>-|TRBJ1-1|TRBV11-3|-
CASSLDGITEAFF
TGTGCCAGCAGCTTAGACGGAATCACTGAAGCTTTCTTT
>-|TRBJ1-2|TRBV5-1|-
CASSRPGGYGYTF
TGCGCCAGCAGTCGGCCGGGAGGGTATGGCTACACCTTC
>-|TRBJ2-2|TRBV6-6|-
CASAPRQNTGELFF
TGTGCCAGCGCCCCGAGACAAAACACCGGGGAGCTGTTTTTT
>-|TRBJ1-4|TRBV6-2/TRBV6-3|TRBD1
CASSSGQANEKLFF
TGTGCCAGCAGCTCCGGACAGGCTAATGAAAAACTGTTTTTT
>few|TRBJ1-1|TRBV7-2|-
CASSLKRGDTEAFF
TGTGCCAGCAGCCTAAAGAGAGGGGACACTGAAGCTTTCTTT
>-|TRBJ2-2|TRBV4-2|-
CASSQDPTGNTGELFF
TGTGCCAGCAGCCAAGACCCGACTGGGAACACCGGGGAGCTGTTTTTT
>-|TRBJ1-1|TRBV19|TRBD1
CASRPDRGVTEAFF
TGTGCCAGTAGACCCGACAGGGGAGTCACTGAAGCTTTCTTT
>-|TRBJ1-1|TRBV7-2|-
CASTHRGNTEAFF
TGTGCCAGCACCCATCGGGGGAACACTGAAGCTTTCTTT
>-|TRBJ2-1|TRBV28|-
CASRQYKAEQFF
TGTGCCAGCAGACAATACAAGGCTGAGCAGTTCTTC